Here is one T cell receptor (beta chain) with its context. This sample is drawn from a study of blood T cell repertoires in COVID-19. Study overall: COVID-19 samples collected from the United States, Italy and Spain covered acute and convalescent phases. The cDNA or gDNA used as material had been derived from T cells, B-cell-depleted T cells, or PBMCs.

Data came from immunoSEQ multiplex PCR; TCRdb stores just in-frame clones and leaves some out. The table shows fewer than 500,000 clones, with 87% occurring only once. This CDR3 has 12 residues. CDR1 and CDR2 from the germline V gene are GTSNPN and SVGIG (reference sequence). With 1 base clipped from V and 9 bases from J, the junction kept 5 bases outside the gene matches. Sequenced input: PBMCs or T cells enriched from blood (not recorded which). The source is a woman under 30 who had recovered from COVID-19. The chain joins TRBV30 to TRBJ1-1, with 7 bases that match TRBD1. The CDR3 is CAWSDLTGQAFF. CDR3 nucleotides: TGTGCCTGGAGTGATCTGACAGGGCAAGCTTTCTTT. The complete variable domain, with remaining parts taken from reference TRBV30 and TRBJ1-1, reads SQTIHQWPATLVQPVGSPLSLECTVEGTSNPNLYWYRQAAGRGLQLLFYSVGIGQISSEVPQNLSASRPQDRQFILSSKKLLLSDSGFYLCAWSDLTGQAFFGQGTRLTVV.